Shown below are 26 T cell receptor beta chains from a single sample sequenced in a study of cytomegalovirus exposure and HLA in healthy donors. The PCR ran on 60 Vbeta and 13 Jbeta primers. Produced via immunoSEQ multiplex PCR; TCRdb's table is partial and in-frame only. This sample's table reports around 100,000 clones. The sequencing input was PBMCs. The receptor source for this set is a man younger than 40 in good health and CMV-seronegative.

This rearrangement joins TRBV18 to TRBJ2-7, with TRBD2 matching over 7 bases. The CDR3 length is 15 residues. Germline V gene lookup returns CDR1 KGHSH and CDR2 LQKENI. The ends lost 6 bases at V and 4 bases at J; junction bases unmatched: 12. CDR3: CASSPLGGVEYEQYF. As DNA, the CDR3 is TGTGCCAGCTCCCCGTTGGGAGGGGTGGAATACGAGCAGTACTTC.

This chain uses TRBV6-5 with TRBJ1-6; D is ambiguous. The CDR3 is 16 amino acids. V was pared by 2 bases and J by 9 bases, with 17 bases between. CDR1 and CDR2 (germline): MNHEY, SVGAGI. Written as DNA, the CDR3 is TGTGCCAGCAGTTACCGCAGGACTGGGGATTCTTCACCCCTCCACTTT. Translation: CASSYRRTGDSSPLHF.

The chain carries TRBV10-3 and TRBJ2-7; 12 bases line up with TRBD2. The germline gives CDR1 ENHRY, CDR2 SYGVKD. V was pared by 5 bases and J by 1 base, with 9 bases of the junction left unmatched. The CDR3 runs to 17 residues. CDR3 sequence (DNA): TGTGCCATCAGTAACCCGCAGACTAGCGGGGGATCCTACGAGCAGTACTTC. Encoded protein: CAISNPQTSGGSYEQYF.

V is TRBV19 and J is TRBJ2-6; possibly TRBD2 for D (5 bases). V dropped 6 bases and J dropped 2 bases, with 8 bases sitting between them. Germline V CDR1 and CDR2: LNHDA, SQIVND (reference sequence). The CDR3 sequence is 14 residues long. The DNA of the CDR3 is TGTGCCAGTAGGGAGGACCCTGGGGCCAACGTCCTGACTTTC. It yields the protein CASREDPGANVLTF.

This chain connects TRBV7-9 to TRBJ2-5; D uncertain. Trimming removed 5 bases at V and 5 bases at J, with 15 bases between. Germline V lookup: CDR1 SEHNR, CDR2 FQNEAQ (reference sequence). This CDR3 has 14 residues. The CDR3 nucleotides are TGTGCCAGCAGCGTGCCGGCCCCCGGGGAGACCCAGTACTTC. The encoded protein is CASSVPAPGETQYF.

The V and J genes are TRBV27 and TRBJ1-4; D is perhaps TRBD1 (5 bases). Germline V gene sequence: CDR1 MNHEY, CDR2 SMNVEV (reference sequence). The V and J ends lost 5 bases and 8 bases respectively, with 18 bases between them. This CDR3 spans 15 amino acids. The CDR3 protein is CASSGAQGREEKLFF. CDR3 DNA sequence: TGTGCCAGCAGTGGGGCCCAGGGCCGCGAAGAAAAACTGTTTTTT.

The chain carries TRBV7-9 and TRBJ1-5, with 7 positions matching TRBD1. This CDR3 comprises 15 residues. In germline, CDR1 is SEHNR, CDR2 FQNEAQ (reference sequence). V lost 4 bases, J lost 0 bases, and 3 bases stayed unmatched. CDR3 in DNA: TGTGCCAGCAGCTCGGGACAGCTTAGCAATCAGCCCCAGCATTTT. Its protein product is CASSSGQLSNQPQHF.

The chain is built from TRBV14 and TRBJ1-2, with 12 bases fitting TRBD1. Germline V gives CDR1 SGHDN, CDR2 FVKESK. The CDR3 totals 14 residues. J was trimmed by 3 bases and V by 6 bases; bases with no gene match: 2. CDR3 bases: TGTGCCAGCAGGGGACAGGGGGCGGACTATGGCTACACCTTC. Translation: CASRGQGADYGYTF.

The genes are TRBV5-1 and TRBJ2-3, with 7 bases matching TRBD2. This CDR3 spans 16 amino acids. CDR1 SGHRS and CDR2 YFSETQ come from the germline V gene. With V trimmed by 4 bases and J by 0 bases, 8 bases remained unmatched. The CDR3 loop reads CASSPNAGDSTDTQYF. The CDR3 bases are TGCGCCAGCAGCCCTAACGCGGGGGACAGCACAGATACGCAGTATTTT.

The chain uses TRBV19 and TRBJ2-1; TRBD2 matches at 10 bases. The CDR3 length is 14 residues. With 3 bases clipped from V and 14 bases from J, the junction kept 10 bases outside the gene matches. Germline V gives CDR1 LNHDA, CDR2 SQIVND (reference sequence). The CDR3 DNA reads as TGTGCCAGTAGTATCGGCAGCGGGGGGGCCAAAAAGTTCTTC. Encoded protein: CASSIGSGGAKKFF. The complete variable domain, with remaining parts taken from reference TRBV19 and TRBJ2-1, reads DGGITQSPKYLFRKEGQNVTLSCEQNLNHDAMYWYRQDPGQGLRLIYYSQIVNDFQKGDIAEGYSVSREKKESFPLTVTSAQKNPTAFYLCASSIGSGGAKKFFGPGTRLTVL.

The chain carries TRBV19 and TRBJ2-5; 9 bases are shared with TRBD2. After removal of 1 base from V and 5 bases from J, the junction contained 8 bases not matched to a gene. The CDR3 sequence is 16 residues long. Germline values: CDR1 LNHDA, CDR2 SQIVND (reference sequence). CDR3: CASSIVAGGSIETQYF. CDR3 sequence (DNA): TGTGCCAGTAGTATAGTGGCGGGGGGGTCGATTGAGACCCAGTACTTC.

The rearrangement links TRBV5-8 to TRBJ2-1; D is unclear. This CDR3 contains 12 residues. Germline V CDR1 and CDR2: SGHTS, YDEGEE. The V end was cut by 6 bases, the J end by 5 bases, with 9 bases between. The CDR3 protein is CASTRQNNEQFF. CDR3 nucleotide sequence: TGTGCCAGCACCCGTCAGAACAATGAGCAGTTCTTC.

V gene TRBV5-1 combines with J gene TRBJ1-4; 7 nucleotides line up with TRBD1. V lost 4 bases to trimming and J lost 5 bases; unmatched junction nucleotides: 8. Germline V gives CDR1 SGHRS, CDR2 YFSETQ. The CDR3 covers 15 residues. The CDR3 here is CASSQLGTVNEKLFF. CDR3 sequence (DNA): TGCGCCAGCAGCCAACTGGGGACAGTAAATGAAAAACTGTTTTTT.

V gene TRBV28 combines with J gene TRBJ2-7; 7 bases line up with TRBD1. The CDR3 sequence is 14 residues long. Germline assignment: CDR1 MDHEN and CDR2 SYDVKM. V shed 4 bases, J shed 7 bases, and the junction held 10 bases outside the gene matches. The CDR3 reads CASSSGQAILEQYF. The DNA for the CDR3 is TGTGCCAGCAGTTCCGGACAGGCTATCCTGGAGCAGTACTTC.

The chain couples TRBV5-4 to TRBJ2-7, with 8 bases lining up with TRBD1. The CDR3 is 12 amino acids. V dropped 4 bases and J dropped 6; count of bases not matched to a gene: 3. Germline CDR1 reads SGHNT; CDR2 reads YYREEE (reference sequence). The CDR3 DNA is TGTGCCAGCAGCGCCACAGGGGGCGAGCAGTACTTC. Amino acids: CASSATGGEQYF.

CDR3 sequence reads: CSVEGTFPLETQYF. CDR3 sequence (DNA): TGCAGCGTTGAGGGGACATTCCCCTTAGAGACCCAGTACTTC. The chain joins TRBV29-1 to TRBJ2-5, with D perhaps TRBD1 (6 bases). V was clipped by 3 bases and J by 4 bases, with 15 bases between them. The CDR3 spans 14 residues. The V gene's germline CDR1 is SQVTM and CDR2 ANQGSEA.

The chain has TRBV5-1 and TRBJ2-7; weak D call: TRBD1 (5 bases). The germline CDR1 and CDR2 sequences are SGHRS and YFSETQ. The V and J ends lost 1 base and 2 bases respectively, with 7 bases between them. The CDR3 is made up of 13 amino acids. The DNA of the CDR3 is TGCGCCAGCAGCTTGACAGGCCCCTACGAGCAGTACTTC. Its protein product is CASSLTGPYEQYF. The whole variable domain, filled in from reference TRBV5-1 and TRBJ2-7, reads KAGVTQTPRYLIKTRGQQVTLSCSPISGHRSVSWYQQTPGQGLQFLFEYFSETQRNKGNFPGRFSGRQFSNSRSEMNVSTLELGDSALYLCASSLTGPYEQYFGPGTRLTVT.

The rearrangement uses TRBV6-5 and TRBJ2-7; unclear D gene. The CDR3 is 12 amino acids. With 4 bases removed from V and 2 bases from J, the gap between germline ends came to 6 bases. Germline V gene lookup returns CDR1 MNHEY and CDR2 SVGAGI. The CDR3 region is CASSSNTYEQYF. CDR3 in DNA: TGTGCCAGCAGTTCCAACACCTACGAGCAGTACTTC.

V gene TRBV29-1 combines with J gene TRBJ2-7; 7 bases fit TRBD1. Per the germline V gene, CDR1 is SQVTM and CDR2 is ANQGSEA. V dropped 4 bases and J dropped 0; count of bases not matched to a gene: 3. The CDR3 runs to 13 residues. CDR3 DNA: TGCAGCGTTGGGCCAGGGGGCTCCTACGAGCAGTACTTC. Translating gives CSVGPGGSYEQYF.

The chain employs TRBV4-3 and TRBJ2-3; TRBD2 matches at 11 bases. CDR1 LGHNA and CDR2 YSLEER come from the germline V gene. There are 17 residues in the CDR3. After removal of 4 bases from V and 4 bases from J, the junction contained 10 bases not matched to a gene. The chain's CDR3 is CASSLRETSGAADTQYF. The DNA for the CDR3 is TGCGCCAGCAGCCTGAGGGAGACTAGCGGGGCGGCAGATACGCAGTATTTT.

The chain carries TRBV7-3 and TRBJ2-3; 10 positions match TRBD2. The germline V gene encodes CDR1 SGHTA and CDR2 FQGTGA. The CDR3 length is 19 residues. Trimming cost V 0 bases and J 0 bases; bases outside gene matches: 9. The CDR3 coding sequence is TGTGCCAGCAGCTTAACGTCTGCTAGCGGGGGCCTCAGCACAGATACGCAGTATTTT. Amino acid sequence: CASSLTSASGGLSTDTQYF.

The DNA of the CDR3 is TGTGCCAGCTCACCTCCACAGGGCTGGCCTAATGAAAAACTGTTTTTT. Protein sequence: CASSPPQGWPNEKLFF. The genes are TRBV18 and TRBJ1-4, with D possibly TRBD1 on 6 matching bases. Trimming removed 3 bases at V and 3 bases at J, with 14 bases between. CDR1 is KGHSH, CDR2 LQKENI, per germline. The CDR3 has 16 residues.

V and J are TRBV7-2 and TRBJ2-7, with D perhaps TRBD2 (7 bases). The CDR3 length is 14 residues. Trimming cost V 2 bases and J 4 bases, with 12 bases left between them. The germline CDR1 and CDR2 sequences are SGHTA and FQGNSA. The CDR3 reads CASSLRGGGYEQYF. DNA of the CDR3: TGTGCCAGCAGCTTACGAGGGGGGGGATACGAGCAGTACTTC. The full variable domain, its missing parts supplied by reference TRBV7-2 and TRBJ2-7, is GAGVSQSPSNKVTEKGKDVELRCDPISGHTALYWYRQSLGQGLEFLIYFQGNSAPDKSGLPSDRFSAERTGGSVSTLTIQRTQQEDSAVYLCASSLRGGGYEQYFGPGTRLTVT.

The V call is TRBV11-3, the J call TRBJ2-3, with 8 nucleotides matching TRBD2. V shed 6 bases and J 2 bases; nucleotides not matched to a gene: 7. Looked up from germline, CDR1 is SGHNT and CDR2 is YENEEA. This CDR3 has 15 amino acids. CDR3 sequence: CASSPTGGVTDTQYF. For the CDR3, the DNA is TGTGCCAGCAGTCCTACGGGGGGGGTCACAGATACGCAGTATTTT.

CDR3: CASGLRTSGTDTQYF. CDR3 DNA: TGCGCCAGCGGTTTAAGGACTAGCGGCACAGATACGCAGTATTTT. The chain joins TRBV4-3 to TRBJ2-3, with 9 bases matching TRBD2. Germline V gene data show CDR1 as LGHNA and CDR2 as YSLEER. The CDR3 runs 15 residues. V dropped 8 bases and J dropped 1; count of bases not matched to a gene: 7.

This rearrangement joins TRBV7-9 to TRBJ1-6, with a possible D match to TRBD1 (5 bases). The CDR3 totals 17 residues. Trimming took 5 bases from V and 0 from J, leaving 14 bases between them. Germline V lookup: CDR1 SEHNR, CDR2 FQNEAQ (reference sequence). CDR3 in amino acids: CASSQKTDSSYNSPLHF. In nucleotides, the CDR3 is TGTGCCAGCAGCCAGAAGACAGATAGCTCCTATAATTCACCCCTCCACTTT.